Following are 30 T cell receptor beta chains from one sample sequenced in a study of T cell responses to AZD1222 COVID-19 vaccine. Sequenced by immunoSEQ multiplex PCR; TCRdb stores in-frame clones only, minus some. This table has over 100,000 clones, about 85% appearing once. Sequences were derived from peripheral blood, sampled on day 0 of AZD1222 vaccination. The receptors stem from an adult in good health.

The V and J genes are TRBV28 and TRBJ1-5, with D hard to call. The V and J ends lost 5 bases and 0 bases respectively, with 8 bases between them. CDR1 is MDHEN, CDR2 SYDVKM, per germline. The CDR3 runs to 14 residues. The CDR3 protein is CASSPQHSNQPQHF. CDR3 sequence (DNA): TGTGCCAGCAGTCCCCAGCATAGCAATCAGCCCCAGCATTTT.

This chain links TRBV6-5 with TRBJ1-1; TRBD1 agrees at 8 bases. V was clipped by 5 bases and J by 12 bases; unmatched bases: 8. The CDR3 is 12 amino acids. From germline, CDR1 is MNHEY and CDR2 SVGAGI. DNA of the CDR3: TGTGCCAGCAGTCCGGGACAGGCGGTATCTTTCTTT. Translation gives CASSPGQAVSFF.

J is TRBJ1-3 and V is TRBV5-1, with TRBD1 as a possible D gene (6 bases). CDR1 is SGHRS, CDR2 YFSETQ, per germline. Trimming shortened V by 4 bases and J by 0 bases, and 11 bases separated the two germline ends. CDR3 length: 15 residues. CDR3: CASSSGQFSGNTIYF. The CDR3 DNA follows: TGCGCCAGCAGCAGCGGACAGTTCTCTGGAAACACCATATATTTT. Supplemented by reference TRBV5-1 and TRBJ1-3, the full variable domain reads KAGVTQTPRYLIKTRGQQVTLSCSPISGHRSVSWYQQTPGQGLQFLFEYFSETQRNKGNFPGRFSGRQFSNSRSEMNVSTLELGDSALYLCASSSGQFSGNTIYFGEGSWLTVV.

The chain employs TRBV28 and TRBJ2-1; 12 nucleotides align to TRBD2. J was trimmed by 3 bases and V by 6 bases; bases with no gene match: 6. Germline CDR1 and CDR2: MDHEN and SYDVKM. The length of the CDR3 is 16 residues. This CDR3 is CASSPTSGGFYNEQFF. CDR3 bases: TGTGCCAGCAGCCCGACTAGCGGGGGCTTCTACAATGAGCAGTTCTTC.

This clone was found a few times. The CDR3 region has the DNA TGTGCCAGCTCACCGACAGGGACCCCTAACTATGGCTACACCTTC. It codes for CASSPTGTPNYGYTF. The chain joins TRBV18 to TRBJ1-2; TRBD1 agrees at 7 bases. In germline, CDR1 is KGHSH, CDR2 LQKENI. Trimming took 3 bases from V and 0 from J; bases not matched to a gene: 4. The CDR3 has 15 amino acids. The full variable domain, in which reference TRBV18 and TRBJ1-2 provide the parts outside the CDR3, is NAGVMQNPRHLVRRRGQEARLRCSPMKGHSHVYWYRQLPEEGLKFMVYLQKENIIDESGMPKERFSAEFPKEGPSILRIQQVVRGDSAAYFCASSPTGTPNYGYTFGSGTRLTVV.

The V gene is TRBV6-1, the J gene TRBJ1-1; D remains ambiguous. Trimming shortened V by 0 bases and J by 4 bases, and 12 bases separated the two germline ends. The germline V gene encodes CDR1 MNHNS and CDR2 SASEGT. The CDR3 contains 15 residues. The CDR3 is CASSEATSPFTEAFF. The CDR3 nucleotides are TGTGCCAGCAGTGAAGCAACCAGTCCCTTCACTGAAGCTTTCTTT.

The chain uses TRBV2 and TRBJ1-4; D perhaps matches TRBD1 (5 bases). V lost 4 bases and J lost 10, with 10 bases in between. The CDR3 totals 12 residues. Germline-derived CDR1 and CDR2 are SNHLY and FYNNEI. The DNA of the CDR3 is TGTGCCAGCAGTGGTCAGGGAGGAAAACTGTTTTTT. Encoded protein: CASSGQGGKLFF.

This clone was counted a single time. The rearrangement uses TRBV5-1 and TRBJ2-7; TRBD2 agrees at 8 bases. V trimming: 4 bases; J trimming: 3 bases; junction bases outside the gene matches: 0. The CDR3 runs 12 residues. Germline CDR1 SGHRS, CDR2 YFSETQ. DNA of the CDR3: TGCGCCAGCAGCGGGACTAGCTACGAGCAGTACTTC. This translates into CASSGTSYEQYF. Using reference TRBV5-1 and TRBJ2-7 for the parts outside the CDR3, the full variable domain is KAGVTQTPRYLIKTRGQQVTLSCSPISGHRSVSWYQQTPGQGLQFLFEYFSETQRNKGNFPGRFSGRQFSNSRSEMNVSTLELGDSALYLCASSGTSYEQYFGPGTRLTVT.

V gene TRBV5-1 combines with J gene TRBJ1-1; unclear D gene. Looked up from germline, CDR1 is SGHRS and CDR2 is YFSETQ. This CDR3 is built from 14 residues. V shed 0 bases and J shed 1 base, with 7 bases lying between them. CDR3 DNA sequence: TGCGCCAGCAGCTTGGCAGCAAGGAACACTGAAGCTTTCTTT. As protein: CASSLAARNTEAFF.

The genes are TRBV5-1 and TRBJ1-2; D is possibly TRBD1 (6 bases). Trimming left V 4 bases short and J 5 bases short, with 15 bases between. Germline values: CDR1 SGHRS, CDR2 YFSETQ. The CDR3 spans 14 residues. In nucleotides, the CDR3 is TGCGCCAGCAGCCTTCCGGGACAAACATATGGCTACACCTTC. It encodes CASSLPGQTYGYTF.

V usage is TRBV28 and J usage is TRBJ2-7; D perhaps matches TRBD2 (5 bases). Looked up from germline, CDR1 is MDHEN and CDR2 is SYDVKM. This CDR3 is built from 12 residues. V lost 4 bases and J 7 bases, leaving 11 bases between the germline ends. The CDR3 protein is CASSSPRREQYF. In DNA form, the CDR3 reads TGTGCCAGCAGTTCCCCGAGGAGGGAGCAGTACTTC.

The chain is built from TRBV18 and TRBJ2-7, with 8 bases fitting TRBD1. Germline V gene data show CDR1 as KGHSH and CDR2 as LQKENI. J gave up 2 bases and V 6 bases, and 3 bases lay outside the gene matches. The length of the CDR3 is 13 residues. In DNA form, the CDR3 reads TGTGCCAGCTCGAAGGACAGGGCCTACGAGCAGTACTTC. Its protein product is CASSKDRAYEQYF.

The chain is built from TRBV28 and TRBJ1-2, with TRBD1 matching 7 bases. The CDR3 consists of 15 residues. Germline CDR1 reads MDHEN; CDR2 reads SYDVKM. J gave up 8 bases and V 4 bases, and 13 bases lay outside the gene matches. Here the CDR3 DNA reads TGTGCCAGCAGTTCTGCCGGGACAGCCAGGGGGGGCTACACCTTC. Translated: CASSSAGTARGGYTF.

The genes are TRBV5-1 and TRBJ1-3, with TRBD1 as a possible D gene (5 bases). The CDR3 contains 15 residues. V was trimmed by 4 bases and J by 4 bases, leaving 15 bases between them. CDR1 is SGHRS and CDR2 is YFSETQ in the germline V gene. The CDR3 loop reads CASSAFGTAGNTIYF. CDR3 bases: TGCGCCAGCAGCGCCTTCGGGACGGCGGGAAACACCATATATTTT.

The rearrangement links TRBV7-6 to TRBJ2-1; D is perhaps TRBD1 or TRBD2 (5 bases each). CDR3 length: 15 amino acids. V lost 5 bases and J 6 bases, leaving 17 bases between the germline ends. The germline V gene encodes CDR1 SGHVS and CDR2 FNYEAQ. This CDR3 reads CASSPPRDGSNEQFF. DNA of the CDR3: TGTGCCAGCAGCCCCCCCCGGGACGGGTCCAATGAGCAGTTCTTC.

This clone was counted a single time. This chain uses TRBV4-2 with TRBJ2-1; maybe TRBD2 (5 bases). Germline CDR1 and CDR2: LGHNA and YNFKEQ. The CDR3 runs to 12 residues. Trimming left V 1 base short and J 9 bases short, with 7 bases between. The CDR3 reads CASSQVGSEQFF. The DNA for the CDR3 is TGTGCCAGCAGCCAAGTAGGGAGTGAGCAGTTCTTC.

The genes are TRBV3-1 (or the pseudogene TRBV3-2) and TRBJ1-5, with unresolved D. Looked up from germline, CDR1 is LGHDT and CDR2 is YNNKEL (reference sequence). The V gene lost 0 bases and the J gene lost 0 bases, with 6 bases spanning the gap. This CDR3 is built from 15 residues. CDR3 DNA: TGTGCCAGCAGCCAAGATGGGGATAGCAATCAGCCCCAGCATTTT. Its translation is CASSQDGDSNQPQHF.

The chain employs TRBV5-6 and TRBJ1-2; 8 bases line up with TRBD1. With V trimmed by 0 bases and J by 4 bases, 5 bases remained unmatched. The CDR3 is 15 amino acids. CDR1 is SGHDT and CDR2 is YYEEEE in the germline V gene. The CDR3 spells CASSLGRGHSYGYTF. The CDR3 nucleotides read TGTGCCAGCAGCTTGGGCAGGGGGCATAGCTATGGCTACACCTTC. Looking up the rest from reference TRBV5-6 and TRBJ1-2 gives the full variable domain: DAGVTQSPTHLIKTRGQQVTLRCSPKSGHDTVSWYQQALGQGPQFIFQYYEEEERQRGNFPDRFSGHQFPNYSSELNVNALLLGDSALYLCASSLGRGHSYGYTFGSGTRLTVV.

This sequence joins TRBV7-6 and TRBJ2-7; TRBD2 might be the D (6 bases). This CDR3 contains 15 residues. Trimming took off 5 bases at V and 6 bases at J, with 20 bases between the two ends. Germline values: CDR1 SGHVS, CDR2 FNYEAQ. The DNA for the CDR3 is TGTGCCAGCAGCCTGATTCGGGAGACCTCCGGCGAGCAGTACTTC. Translation: CASSLIRETSGEQYF.

The chain has TRBV3-1 (or the pseudogene TRBV3-2) and TRBJ1-2; 7 nucleotides agree with TRBD1. The CDR3 spans 15 residues. J gave up 1 base and V 0 bases, and 2 bases lay outside the gene matches. The germline V gene encodes CDR1 LGHDT and CDR2 YNNKEL (reference sequence). CDR3 sequence (DNA): TGTGCCAGCAGCCAAGAGGGACAGAGTAACTATGGCTACACCTTC. Translated: CASSQEGQSNYGYTF.

This chain joins TRBV27 and TRBJ2-1; 10 bases are a match to TRBD1. This CDR3 has 15 amino acids. Germline lookup yields CDR1 MNHEY and CDR2 SMNVEV (reference sequence). The junction had 8 bases not matched to a gene; V was cut back by 6 bases and J by 6 bases. The CDR3 is CASRAGTGDVNEQFF. CDR3 sequence (DNA): TGTGCCAGCAGGGCCGGGACAGGGGATGTCAATGAGCAGTTCTTC.

The rearrangement joins TRBV6-6 to TRBJ2-7, with 9 positions matching TRBD1. CDR3 length equals 15 residues. Germline V gene sequence: CDR1 MNHNY, CDR2 SVGAGI (reference sequence). V shed 5 bases and J 2 bases; nucleotides not matched to a gene: 7. The CDR3 DNA sequence: TGTGCCAGCAGTACACAGGGGGCACGGACCTACGAGCAGTACTTC. Its translation is CASSTQGARTYEQYF.

CDR3 sequence reads: CASSEVGRRGSYEQYF. The CDR3 nucleotides are TGTGCCAGCAGTGAAGTCGGACGAAGAGGGTCCTACGAGCAGTACTTC. The chain joins TRBV2 to TRBJ2-7; possible D gene TRBD2, 5 bases. The CDR3 has 16 residues. V dropped 1 base and J dropped 1 base, with 14 bases sitting between them. Germline loops: CDR1 SNHLY, CDR2 FYNNEI.

This chain connects TRBV6-2 or TRBV6-3 to TRBJ1-1; D perhaps matches TRBD1 (6 bases). The CDR3 totals 13 residues. V shed 2 bases and J shed 5 bases, with 9 bases lying between them. Germline CDR1 is MNHEY and CDR2 is SVGEGT. The CDR3 protein is CASSYEGVTEAFF. The CDR3 bases are TGTGCCAGCAGTTACGAGGGGGTTACTGAAGCTTTCTTT.

The rearrangement uses TRBV19 and TRBJ2-7; D gene ambiguous. This CDR3 contains 13 residues. Trimming cost V 5 bases and J 0 bases, with 8 bases left between them. CDR1 is LNHDA, CDR2 SQIVND, per germline (reference sequence). The chain's CDR3 is CASSFGRSYEQYF. CDR3 sequence (DNA): TGTGCCAGTAGTTTCGGACGCTCCTACGAGCAGTACTTC.

The genes are TRBV5-5 and TRBJ2-7; 8 bases align to TRBD1. CDR3 length equals 14 residues. The germline gives CDR1 SGHKS, CDR2 YYEKEE (reference sequence). Trimming cost V 3 bases and J 6 bases; bases outside gene matches: 8. The chain's CDR3 is CASSSTGASGEQYF. The CDR3 nucleotides read TGTGCCAGCAGCTCGACAGGGGCATCGGGCGAGCAGTACTTC. Full variable domain (missing parts from reference TRBV5-5 and TRBJ2-7): DAGVTQSPTHLIKTRGQQVTLRCSPISGHKSVSWYQQVLGQGPQFIFQYYEKEERGRGNFPDRFSARQFPNYSSELNVNALLLGDSALYLCASSSTGASGEQYFGPGTRLTVT.

This clone was counted a single time. V is TRBV29-1 and J is TRBJ2-1; 8 nucleotides align to TRBD1. Germline V gives CDR1 SQVTM, CDR2 ANQGSEA. The CDR3 runs to 15 residues. V lost 4 bases, J lost 5 bases, and 10 bases stayed unmatched. CDR3 bases: TGCAGCGTTGTTAGGTTCCAGGGGGCCAACAATGAGCAGTTCTTC. Translation gives CSVVRFQGANNEQFF.

The chain links TRBV6-1 to TRBJ2-5; the D is unclear. Germline CDR1 is MNHNS and CDR2 is SASEGT. Trimming shortened V by 2 bases and J by 3 bases, and 7 bases separated the two germline ends. The CDR3 length is 13 residues. The CDR3 DNA is TGTGCCAGCAGTGAAACTACGGAAGAGACCCAGTACTTC. This gives the protein CASSETTEETQYF.

This clone has only one observation. V and J are TRBV7-6 and TRBJ1-3, with 7 bases that match TRBD1. J gave up 1 base and V 8 bases, and 2 bases lay outside the gene matches. Germline V gene data show CDR1 as SGHVS and CDR2 as FNYEAQ. The CDR3 covers 13 residues. CDR3 protein: CASGTASGNTIYF. The CDR3 nucleotides are TGTGCCAGCGGGACAGCATCTGGAAACACCATATATTTT.

V usage is TRBV4-2 and J usage is TRBJ2-1; 7 bases fit TRBD2. The junction had 10 bases not matched to a gene; V was cut back by 1 base and J by 10 bases. CDR3 length equals 15 residues. The germline gives CDR1 LGHNA, CDR2 YNFKEQ. The CDR3 DNA follows: TGTGCCAGCAGCCAAGGGGAGGGAGGCGGACGGGAGCAGTTCTTC. It specifies CASSQGEGGGREQFF.